This T cell receptor beta chain was identified during a study of cytomegalovirus exposure and HLA in healthy donors. General study points: It was 164 TCR beta chains that were listed as cytomegalovirus-associated.

Profiled with immunoSEQ multiplex PCR; TCRdb holds only in-frame clones, not every one. This sample carries about 330,000 clones, approximately 86% of them seen once, and the ten largest clones take roughly 1.2%. On this clone itself: Its antigen is as yet unknown.

CDR3 size: 16 residues. V dropped 5 bases and J dropped 6 bases, with 20 bases sitting between them. Per the germline V gene, CDR1 is MDHEN and CDR2 is SYDVKM. This chain links TRBV28 with TRBJ1-5; D is ambiguous. What was sequenced was PBMCs. The receptor comes from a woman in her twenties or thirties in good health and CMV-seropositive. The CDR3 is CASSERSRLASQPQHF. Written as DNA, the CDR3 is TGTGCCAGCAGTGAGAGGAGCAGACTCGCCAGTCAGCCCCAGCATTTT.